This T cell receptor beta chain stems from a study of identical twins. General study results and limits: Abundant cord blood beta clonotypes carried fewer insertions; memory repertoires showed none. Partly confounded zero-insertion analyses could result from invariant MAIT and iNKT cells. Cross-sectional statistical analysis, not tracking of the same donors, underpinned the conclusions.

TCRdb reanalysed the 5' RACE reads using MiXCR and keeps one entry per CDR3 protein. This sample yields 700,000 or so distinct CDR3 sequences, of which about 20% are seen a single time; 4% to 5.5% belongs to the top ten. This clonotype was picked up a small number of times. The antigen is not known. V lost 2 bases, J lost 6 bases, and 5 bases stayed unmatched. The CDR3 totals 15 residues. CDR1 is SGHRS and CDR2 is YFSETQ in the germline V gene. Separately, the same data were catalogued under a study of T cells expressing NK-cell markers. That work contributes: Researchers report these clonotypes also headed the CD3+CD56-NKG2C+ fraction in several donors.

The gene calls are TRBV5-1 and TRBJ2-4, with TRBD1 matching 10 bases. The sequence was obtained from a woman under 30 in good health. The specimen was PBMCs. CDR3 DNA: TGCGCCAGCAGCTTTGACAGGGGGCCGACAAACATTCAGTACTTC. The encoded protein is CASSFDRGPTNIQYF.